A selection of T cell receptor beta chains follows, all from one sample in a study of response to subunit inactivated influenza vaccine. In TCRdb, the RT-PCR reads were re-called with MiXCR into one record per CDR3 protein. This table holds roughly 540,000 distinct CDR3 sequences, around 21% found once. These sequences were also reported in another study, on T cells expressing NK-cell markers.

Sequenced material: CD4+ T cells sorted from PBMCs, taken about 13 days after vaccination. The origin of the receptors is a man between 45 and 60 years old who received an inactivated influenza vaccine. CDR3s include the opening cysteine and the closing phenylalanine or tryptophan. A D gene is named only where the DNA matches it firmly. Expanded clones get a size class; other rows say once, few or many, or leave the size out.

D	V	size	length	J	CDR3	DNA
TRBD2	TRBV20-1	few	16	TRBJ2-3	CSASQLAGGNTDTQYF	TGCAGTGCTAGCCAACTAGCGGGAGGGAACACAGATACGCAGTATTTT
-	TRBV12-3/TRBV12-4	-	13	TRBJ1-1	CASSNTFNTEAFF	TGTGCCAGCAGTAACACTTTCAACACTGAAGCTTTCTTT
-	TRBV3-1	few	15	TRBJ2-1	CASISSRVGPNEQFF	TGTGCCAGCATTTCTTCAAGAGTGGGCCCCAATGAGCAGTTCTTC
-	TRBV9	-	15	TRBJ2-7	CASSVGGALRYEQYF	TGTGCCAGCAGCGTAGGAGGAGCCCTCCGCTACGAGCAGTACTTC
TRBD1	TRBV14	few	18	TRBJ2-7	CASSHLVWTGGTSYEQYF	TGTGCCAGCAGCCACCTAGTATGGACAGGGGGAACCTCCTACGAGCAGTACTTC
TRBD1	TRBV3-1	-	14	TRBJ1-1	CACSQTGGANEAFF	TGTGCCTGCAGCCAAACAGGGGGCGCGAATGAAGCTTTCTTT
TRBD1	TRBV19	few	13	TRBJ1-1	CASSTTGITEAFF	TGTGCCAGTAGTACGACAGGGATCACTGAAGCTTTCTTT
-	TRBV5-1	many	15	TRBJ1-6	CASSLDEGRSSPLHF	TGCGCCAGCAGCTTGGACGAGGGGCGTTCTTCACCCCTCCACTTT
TRBD1	TRBV7-2	few	14	TRBJ2-7	CASSSQGAGYEQYF	TGTGCCAGCAGCTCTCAGGGGGCGGGGTACGAGCAGTACTTC
-	TRBV12-3/TRBV12-4	few	14	TRBJ1-2	CASSRLPQSYGYTF	TGTGCCAGCAGTCGACTCCCGCAGAGCTATGGCTACACCTTC
TRBD1	TRBV28	-	15	TRBJ2-7	CASSSPGGQSYEQYF	TGTGCCAGCAGTTCCCCAGGGGGACAATCCTACGAGCAGTACTTC
-	TRBV10-3	few	15	TRBJ2-7	CAIRDLTSIGGEQYF	TGTGCCATCAGGGACCTAACCTCTATAGGGGGGGAGCAGTACTTC
TRBD1	TRBV18	-	13	TRBJ2-7	CASTTGQGYEQYF	TGTGCCAGCACGACGGGACAGGGCTACGAGCAGTACTTC
-	TRBV7-9	-	14	TRBJ2-1	CASEGQSSYNEQFF	TGTGCCAGCGAGGGTCAGAGTTCCTACAATGAGCAGTTCTTC
-	TRBV12-3/TRBV12-4	few	13	TRBJ2-7	CASSFAGIHEQYF	TGTGCCAGCAGTTTTGCGGGTATCCACGAGCAGTACTTC
TRBD1	TRBV29-1	few	14	TRBJ2-1	CSVGRTGGGNEQFF	TGCAGCGTTGGTCGGACAGGGGGCGGGAATGAGCAGTTCTTC
-	TRBV7-9	few	12	TRBJ2-1	CASSLAGGVRFF	TGTGCCAGCAGCTTAGCCGGCGGGGTCCGGTTCTTC
-	TRBV29-1	-	13	TRBJ1-1	CSVEDLFPPEPFF	TGCAGCGTTGAAGATCTGTTTCCTCCTGAACCTTTCTTT
TRBD2	TRBV5-6	few	17	TRBJ2-1	CASSLPGLAVSYNEQFF	TGTGCCAGCAGCTTACCGGGACTAGCGGTTTCCTACAATGAGCAGTTCTTC
-	TRBV19	-	15	TRBJ1-5	CASSIGTTGRQPQHF	TGTGCCAGTAGTATAGGAACAACCGGACGTCAGCCCCAGCATTTT
-	TRBV6-5	-	12	TRBJ1-2	CATGRASGGYTF	TGTGCCACCGGACGGGCTAGTGGAGGCTACACCTTC
-	TRBV4-3	-	18	TRBJ1-3	CASSYRVGAGTSGNTIYF	TGCGCCAGCAGCTACCGGGTTGGCGCGGGCACCTCTGGAAACACCATATATTTT
TRBD1	TRBV5-1	-	14	TRBJ1-2	CASSLSTGEDGYIF	TGCGCCAGCAGCTTGAGCACAGGGGAGGATGGCTACATCTTC
TRBD1	TRBV6-2/TRBV6-3	-	16	TRBJ2-2	CASSYPTGSLAGELFF	TGTGCCAGCAGTTACCCGACAGGGTCCCTCGCCGGGGAGCTGTTTTTT
TRBD2	TRBV5-1	-	15	TRBJ2-1	CASSPWAGGNNEQFF	TGCGCCAGCAGCCCCTGGGCGGGGGGAAACAATGAGCAGTTCTTC
TRBD1	TRBV4-3	-	13	TRBJ1-2	CASSQRDRDGYTF	TGCGCCAGCAGCCAGAGAGACAGGGATGGCTACACCTTC
-	TRBV3-1	-	12	TRBJ1-1	CASSQFGTEAFF	TGTGCCAGCAGCCAATTTGGGACTGAAGCTTTCTTT
-	TRBV11-2	many	14	TRBJ2-7	CASSLALASREQYF	TGTGCCAGCAGCTTAGCCCTTGCAAGCCGGGAGCAGTACTTC
-	TRBV5-5	once	18	TRBJ2-7	CASRVRMLPFSSSYEQYF	TGTGCCAGCAGAGTCAGGATGTTGCCCTTTAGCTCCTCCTACGAGCAGTACTTC
-	TRBV4-3	few	15	TRBJ2-7	CASSQDWHGSFEQYF	TGCGCCAGCAGCCAAGATTGGCACGGCAGTTTCGAGCAGTACTTC
-	TRBV2	few	13	TRBJ2-3	CASSRDSGDTQYF	TGTGCCAGCAGTAGAGACTCGGGGGATACGCAGTATTTT
-	TRBV19	-	13	TRBJ2-4	CASIQGRGDIQYF	TGTGCCAGTATCCAGGGGAGAGGCGACATTCAGTACTTC
-	TRBV6-7	few	16	TRBJ2-4	CASSYSIGLAKNIQYF	TGTGCCAGCAGTTACTCGATTGGCTTAGCCAAAAACATTCAGTACTTC
TRBD1	TRBV24-1	-	15	TRBJ2-1	CATSDPGQGGNEQFF	TGTGCCACCAGTGACCCTGGACAGGGGGGCAATGAGCAGTTCTTC
-	TRBV7-2	once	17	TRBJ2-2	CASSPGPGLQNTGELFF	TGTGCCAGCAGCCCGGGCCCGGGACTTCAGAACACCGGGGAGCTGTTTTTT
-	TRBV5-1	-	13	TRBJ1-1	CASSYLSATEAFF	TGCGCCAGCAGCTACCTCAGTGCGACTGAAGCTTTCTTT
-	TRBV7-2	-	14	TRBJ2-1	CASSRDLLGDEQFF	TGTGCCAGCAGCCGGGACTTGTTAGGGGATGAGCAGTTCTTC
-	TRBV5-1	-	16	TRBJ2-1	CASSPFRRAGGNEQFF	TGCGCCAGCAGCCCCTTTCGGCGGGCAGGAGGGAATGAGCAGTTCTTC
-	TRBV6-2/TRBV6-3	-	15	TRBJ2-1	CASSDGSRGINEQFF	TGTGCCAGCAGCGATGGGAGCCGCGGTATCAATGAGCAGTTCTTC
-	TRBV3-1	many	12	TRBJ2-2	CASSHPRGELFF	TGTGCCAGCAGCCACCCTCGGGGGGAGCTGTTTTTT
-	TRBV5-1	many	14	TRBJ1-5	CASSLRTGDQPQHF	TGTGCCAGCAGTTTACGTACCGGTGATCAGCCCCAGCATTTT
TRBD1	TRBV12-3/TRBV12-4	many	15	TRBJ1-1	CASKRKLQGVAEAFF	TGTGCCAGCAAACGTAAACTACAGGGGGTTGCTGAAGCTTTCTTT
TRBD2	TRBV5-1	few	17	TRBJ2-1	CASSSRTSGTSYNEQFF	TGCGCCAGCAGCTCCAGGACTAGCGGGACCTCCTACAATGAGCAGTTCTTC
-	TRBV7-7	-	14	TRBJ2-7	CASSLRLGAGEQYF	TGTGCCAGCAGCTTAAGGCTGGGAGCTGGAGAGCAGTACTTC
-	TRBV5-1	many	13	TRBJ1-2	CASSLGGAYGYTF	TGTGCCAGCAGCTTAGGGGGTGCCTATGGCTACACCTTC
-	TRBV7-2	-	13	TRBJ2-1	CASSLNLAGEQFF	TGTGCCAGCAGCTTAAATCTTGCGGGTGAGCAGTTCTTC
-	TRBV7-9	-	14	TRBJ2-5	CASSLRQAQETQYF	TGTGCCAGCAGCTTACGGCAGGCGCAAGAGACCCAGTACTTC
-	TRBV27	few	15	TRBJ1-5	CASSLKGEGNQPQHF	TGTGCCAGCAGTTTAAAAGGGGAAGGTAATCAGCCCCAGCATTTT
TRBD2	TRBV7-9	-	14	TRBJ2-1	CASRPSGMVNEQFF	TGTGCCAGCAGACCCAGCGGGATGGTTAATGAGCAGTTCTTC
-	TRBV5-1	few	15	TRBJ1-5	CASKAGDSSNQPQHF	TGCGCCAGCAAAGCAGGGGATAGTAGCAATCAGCCCCAGCATTTT
-	TRBV28	-	14	TRBJ1-5	CASSLFTSNQPQHF	TGTGCCAGCAGTTTGTTTACAAGCAATCAGCCCCAGCATTTT
-	TRBV18	few	16	TRBJ1-3	CASSPPVGSSGNTIYF	TGTGCCAGCTCACCACCGGTAGGGAGCTCTGGAAACACCATATATTTT
-	TRBV18	few	13	TRBJ2-2	CASSKKDTGELFF	TGTGCCAGCTCAAAGAAGGACACCGGGGAGCTGTTTTTT
TRBD2	TRBV7-9	few	16	TRBJ2-3	CASSFGSGSGTDTQYF	TGTGCCAGCAGCTTTGGTAGCGGGAGTGGCACAGATACGCAGTATTTT